This T cell receptor (beta chain) was identified in a study of blood T cell repertoires in COVID-19. Whole-study context: PBMCs, B-cell-depleted T cells, or T cells were the source of the cDNA or gDNA that made up the material.

The CDR3 spans 15 residues. Per germline, CDR1 LNHDA and CDR2 SQIVND (reference sequence). V lost 5 bases and J lost 1, with 12 bases in between. Only in-frame clones appear in the TCRdb table, and some are missing; sequencing was by immunoSEQ multiplex PCR. The sample includes under 200,000 clones, more than 75% of them seen just once. Sequencing input: peripheral blood. This chain uses TRBV19 with TRBJ2-1; TRBD2 might be the D (5 bases). The clonotype originates from a man in his fifties who had recovered from COVID-19. CDR3 sequence (DNA): TGTGCCAGTAGTCGTGAACCGGGGTCCTACAATGAGCAGTTCTTC. Translated: CASSREPGSYNEQFF.